The subject of this entry is one T cell receptor beta chain. In germline, CDR1 is SNHLY, CDR2 FYNNEI. This CDR3 region has 16 residues. V gave up 0 bases and J gave up 8 bases, with 19 bases separating them. The source of the sample is a study of blood T cell repertoires in COVID-19. Study-wide background: T cells, B-cell-depleted T cells, or PBMCs provided the cDNA or gDNA that served as material.

In the original analysis: Reference gene primers were amplified, and this amplification served to estimate nucleated cell counts. Produced via immunoSEQ multiplex PCR; TCRdb's table is partial and in-frame only. V, J and clone size derive from that table, while D and trimming were established from the DNA sequence. The sample includes some 240,000 clones, 75% to 85% of them seen just once. Sequencing used peripheral blood. The chain is built from TRBV2 and TRBJ1-2; D not certain. This TCR was recovered from a woman aged 40 to 49 who had recovered from COVID-19. In nucleotides, the CDR3 is TGTGCCAGCAGTGAAGCCGGCGGATGGCGGTCGGGAGGCTACACCTTC. Translating it yields CASSEAGGWRSGGYTF.